This T cell receptor (beta chain) was captured in a study of T cell changes during pregnancy in multiple sclerosis. The data were produced by immunoSEQ multiplex PCR, yet TCRdb's version contains in-frame clones alone and is incomplete. The repertoire holds fewer than 75,000 clones, with 91% as singletons. CDR3 length equals 16 residues. CDR1 and CDR2 (germline): SGHVS, FQNEAQ. Trimming removed 5 bases at V and 0 bases at J, with 13 bases between. The origin of this receptor is a female donor in good health, enrolled as a control in a pregnancy study. The chain combines TRBV7-8 with TRBJ2-2; D is unclear. Source: peripheral blood, taken after pregnancy. The CDR3 protein is CASSPYRIANTGELFF. The DNA of the CDR3 is TGTGCCAGCAGCCCCTACAGAATCGCGAACACCGGGGAGCTGTTTTTT.